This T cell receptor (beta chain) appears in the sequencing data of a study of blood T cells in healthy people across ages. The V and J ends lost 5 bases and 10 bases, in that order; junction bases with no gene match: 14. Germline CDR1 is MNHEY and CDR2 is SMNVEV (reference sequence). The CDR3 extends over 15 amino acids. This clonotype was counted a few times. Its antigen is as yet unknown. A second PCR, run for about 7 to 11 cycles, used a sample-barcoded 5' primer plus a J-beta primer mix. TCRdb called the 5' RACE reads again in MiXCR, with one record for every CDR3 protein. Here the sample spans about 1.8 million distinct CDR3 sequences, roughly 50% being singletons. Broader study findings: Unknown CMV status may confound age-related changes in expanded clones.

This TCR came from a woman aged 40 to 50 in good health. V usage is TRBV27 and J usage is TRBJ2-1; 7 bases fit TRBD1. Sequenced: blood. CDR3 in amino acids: CASSPQGWGLGEQFF. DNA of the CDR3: TGTGCCAGCAGTCCACAGGGGTGGGGGTTAGGCGAGCAGTTCTTC.